What follows are 26 T cell receptor beta chains derived from one specimen sequenced in a study of blood T cell repertoires in COVID-19. Data came from immunoSEQ multiplex PCR; TCRdb stores just in-frame clones and leaves some out. The sample has about 310,000 clones, almost 90% seen once; the top ten hold over 3.5%. Sequenced sample: PBMCs or T cells enriched from blood (not recorded which). These receptors originate from a woman between 18 and 29 years old with acute COVID-19.

The chain has TRBV30 and TRBJ2-7; 8 bases fit TRBD1. The CDR3 length is 11 residues. With 8 bases clipped from V and 3 bases from J, the junction kept 3 bases outside the gene matches. Germline V gene lookup returns CDR1 GTSNPN and CDR2 SVGIG (reference sequence). CDR3 region: CARGTGYEQYF. Here the CDR3 DNA reads TGTGCCCGGGGGACAGGCTACGAGCAGTACTTC.

V and J are TRBV7-9 and TRBJ1-1; 8 bases agree with TRBD1. Germline-derived CDR1 and CDR2 are SEHNR and FQNEAQ (reference sequence). With V trimmed by 5 bases and J by 1 base, 3 bases remained unmatched. The CDR3 has 14 residues. The CDR3 nucleotides read TGTGCCAGCAGCCCCACAGGGGGGAACACTGAAGCTTTCTTT. Protein product: CASSPTGGNTEAFF.

This chain links TRBV28 with TRBJ1-2; D is ambiguous. This CDR3 is 12 amino acids long. Germline CDR1 MDHEN, CDR2 SYDVKM. V lost 3 bases to trimming and J lost 4 bases, with 6 bases between them. Here the CDR3 reads CASSFYGYGYTF. The CDR3 bases are TGTGCCAGCAGTTTTTACGGCTATGGCTACACCTTC.

The gene calls are TRBV28 and TRBJ1-5; D might be TRBD1 (5 bases). Germline CDR1 MDHEN, CDR2 SYDVKM. The CDR3 loop spans 15 amino acids. Trimming took off 2 bases at V and 3 bases at J, with 11 bases between the two ends. The CDR3: CASSLPGNVNQPQHF. The CDR3 nucleotides are TGTGCCAGCAGTTTACCAGGGAATGTCAATCAGCCCCAGCATTTT.

This chain joins TRBV29-1 and TRBJ2-1; possible D gene TRBD1, 7 bases. Trimming removed 1 base from V and 6 bases from J, with 13 bases in between. Germline V gene sequence: CDR1 SQVTM, CDR2 ANQGSEA. The CDR3 runs to 14 residues. The CDR3 nucleotides are TGCAGCGTTGAAGGGGAGGAGGGGGCCAATGAGCAGTTCTTC. Protein product: CSVEGEEGANEQFF.

This clone was picked up one time. The chain joins TRBV27 to TRBJ1-3, with a tentative D call TRBD1 (5 bases). The CDR3 is 15 amino acids. Trimming stripped 4 bases from V and 2 bases from J, with 12 bases between. Germline-derived CDR1 and CDR2 are MNHEY and SMNVEV (reference sequence). CDR3 DNA: TGTGCCAGCAGTTACCGGGGGGGAGCTGGAAACACCATATATTTT. Amino acid sequence: CASSYRGGAGNTIYF.

This clone has a single count. The chain couples TRBV11-3 to TRBJ1-1, with 8 bases matching TRBD1. Germline trimming cut 6 bases from V and 1 base from J; bases unmatched to any gene: 1. Germline CDR1 and CDR2: SGHNT and YENEEA. This CDR3 has 13 residues. This chain's CDR3 is CASSQGANTEAFF. The CDR3 nucleotides are TGTGCCAGCAGTCAGGGGGCGAACACTGAAGCTTTCTTT.

The chain employs TRBV28 and TRBJ1-1; TRBD1 is a possible D gene (5 bases). V dropped 0 bases and J dropped 7 bases, with 15 bases sitting between them. CDR1 and CDR2 (germline): MDHEN, SYDVKM. The CDR3 sequence is 15 residues long. The CDR3 DNA reads as TGTGCCAGCAGTTTATGGTCAGGGCGTGGGAATGAAGCTTTCTTT. Its protein is CASSLWSGRGNEAFF.

The rearrangement joins TRBV9 to TRBJ1-6, with a possible D match to TRBD1 (6 bases). The germline V gene has CDR1 SGDLS and CDR2 YYNGEE. V shed 3 bases and J shed 9 bases, with 13 bases lying between them. This CDR3 region has 14 residues. The CDR3 nucleotides read TGTGCCAGCAGCGCAGGACAGCTTACTTCACCCCTCCACTTT. Protein sequence: CASSAGQLTSPLHF.

CDR3 amino acids: CASSSRLLTSGTDTQYF. CDR3 DNA: TGTGCCAGCAGCTCCCGCCTTTTGACTAGCGGCACAGATACGCAGTATTTT. This chain connects TRBV7-2 to TRBJ2-3; 8 bases agree with TRBD2. The CDR3 contains 17 residues. Germline assignment: CDR1 SGHTA and CDR2 FQGNSA. Trimming removed 4 bases from V and 1 base from J; junction bases left unmatched: 10.

The CDR3 sequence is CASSLGTPSTDTQYF. Written as DNA, the CDR3 is TGTGCCAGCAGCTTAGGGACACCTAGCACAGATACGCAGTATTTT. The chain recombines TRBV11-3 with TRBJ2-3, with D possibly being TRBD1 (5 bases). V lost 1 base and J 0 bases, leaving 8 bases between the germline ends. Germline CDR1 is SGHNT and CDR2 is YENEEA. This CDR3 is 15 amino acids long.

The chain carries TRBV7-6 and TRBJ1-6, with 9 positions matching TRBD1. This CDR3 region has 14 residues. In germline, CDR1 is SGHVS, CDR2 FNYEAQ. J was trimmed by 9 bases and V by 5 bases; bases with no gene match: 5. The CDR3 DNA sequence: TGTGCCAGCAGCACACAGGGGGCGCTTTCACCCCTCCACTTT. Translation: CASSTQGALSPLHF.

This chain connects TRBV19 to TRBJ2-1; the match to TRBD1 covers 9 bases. This CDR3 has 13 residues. Germline CDR1 LNHDA, CDR2 SQIVND (reference sequence). Trimming cost V 9 bases and J 7 bases; bases outside gene matches: 7. In nucleotides, the CDR3 is TGTGCCAGACCGGGACAGGGTGGAAATGAGCAGTTCTTC. It codes for CARPGQGGNEQFF.

The V call is TRBV10-3, the J call TRBJ2-1, with 9 bases aligning to TRBD2. Trimming at V came to 3 bases and at J to 4 bases, leaving 7 bases not matched to a gene. This CDR3 is built from 16 residues. Germline CDR1 reads ENHRY; CDR2 reads SYGVKD. The CDR3 reads CAISESTSGDYNEQFF. CDR3 nucleotide sequence: TGTGCCATCAGTGAATCGACTAGCGGAGATTACAATGAGCAGTTCTTC.

The chain links TRBV30 to TRBJ1-1; maybe TRBD1 (6 bases). The CDR3 extends over 14 amino acids. The V gene's germline CDR1 is GTSNPN and CDR2 SVGIG (reference sequence). V was pared by 3 bases and J by 5 bases, with 16 bases between. CDR3 protein: CAWRRGILRTEAFF. Written as DNA, the CDR3 is TGTGCCTGGAGAAGGGGGATTCTGAGGACTGAAGCTTTCTTT.

This clone turned up a few times. The V call is TRBV29-1, the J call TRBJ1-5; no clear D gene. The CDR3 is made up of 13 amino acids. Germline V lookup: CDR1 SQVTM, CDR2 ANQGSEA. V gave up 7 bases and J gave up 0 bases, with 10 bases separating them. The CDR3 DNA sequence: TGCAGCGCGACGACATCTAGCAATCAGCCCCAGCATTTT. As protein: CSATTSSNQPQHF.

This chain connects TRBV7-9 to TRBJ2-7; TRBD2 matches 15 bases. Unmatched junction bases numbered 6, after V lost 5 bases and J lost 4 bases. Germline values: CDR1 SEHNR, CDR2 FQNEAQ (reference sequence). The length of the CDR3 is 16 residues. In DNA form, the CDR3 reads TGTGCCAGCAGCGGTGGACTAGCGGGAGGGCCTTACGAGCAGTACTTC. This gives the protein CASSGGLAGGPYEQYF.

The genes are TRBV10-3 and TRBJ1-1, with 7 bases aligning to TRBD1. This CDR3 is built from 13 residues. After removal of 7 bases from V and 2 bases from J, the junction contained 4 bases not matched to a gene. Germline V CDR1 and CDR2: ENHRY, SYGVKD. The CDR3 reads CAITRTGNTEAFF. DNA of the CDR3: TGTGCCATCACTAGGACAGGAAACACTGAAGCTTTCTTT.

In this sample, this clone turned up a few times. The chain has TRBV7-3 and TRBJ2-1; 7 bases agree with TRBD1. The CDR3 extends over 14 amino acids. The V gene's germline CDR1 is SGHTA and CDR2 FQGTGA. The J segment lost 0 bases and the V segment lost 5 bases, leaving 1 base of the junction unmatched. CDR3 loop: CASSRDSSYNEQFF. CDR3 coding DNA: TGTGCCAGCAGCCGGGACAGCTCCTACAATGAGCAGTTCTTC.

V usage is TRBV12-3 or TRBV12-4 and J usage is TRBJ1-2; D may be TRBD1 (6 bases). V lost 6 bases, J lost 7 bases, and 12 bases lay in between. The CDR3 contains 12 residues. The chain's CDR3 is CASSIRGRGYTF. In DNA form, the CDR3 reads TGTGCCAGCAGCATCAGGGGACGTGGCTACACCTTC.

The chain's CDR3 is CASSRGTSGTYEQYF. The CDR3 DNA reads as TGTGCCAGTAGTAGAGGGACTAGCGGGACCTACGAGCAGTACTTC. The rearrangement links TRBV19 to TRBJ2-7, with 13 bases lining up with TRBD2. Germline CDR1 is LNHDA and CDR2 is SQIVND (reference sequence). The CDR3 is made up of 15 amino acids. The J segment lost 2 bases and the V segment lost 4 bases, leaving 2 bases of the junction unmatched.

In its sample, this clone was seen once. V usage is TRBV11-2 and J usage is TRBJ1-1; TRBD1 matches 7 bases. The germline gives CDR1 SGHAT, CDR2 FQNNGV. Trimming cost V 6 bases and J 11 bases; bases outside gene matches: 9. This CDR3 contains 12 residues. CDR3: CASSREGAWAFF. In nucleotides, the CDR3 is TGTGCCAGCAGTCGAGAGGGGGCCTGGGCTTTCTTT.

The sample holds one count of this clone. V and J are TRBV28 and TRBJ2-3, with a possible D match to TRBD2 (6 bases). CDR3 size: 15 residues. V gave up 7 bases and J gave up 1 base, with 15 bases separating them. Per the germline V gene, CDR1 is MDHEN and CDR2 is SYDVKM. CDR3 region: CASTLVRDGTDTQYF. The CDR3 DNA follows: TGTGCCAGCACCCTAGTGCGGGACGGCACAGATACGCAGTATTTT.

The rearrangement uses TRBV19 and TRBJ2-7, with D maybe TRBD2 (7 bases). This CDR3 contains 15 residues. Trimming removed 5 bases at V and 4 bases at J, with 18 bases between. Germline V gene sequence: CDR1 LNHDA, CDR2 SQIVND (reference sequence). CDR3 bases: TGTGCCAGTAGTCGGGTGGAGGGGGGGGAGTACGAGCAGTACTTC. Translating it yields CASSRVEGGEYEQYF.

This clone came up once. The chain joins TRBV28 to TRBJ2-7; possible D gene TRBD2, 6 bases. CDR3 length: 14 residues. The germline V and J ends were trimmed by 8 bases and 9 bases, with 23 bases remaining between them. Germline V lookup: CDR1 MDHEN, CDR2 SYDVKM. Written as DNA, the CDR3 is TGTGCCAGCGGACCTAGCGTTGCAGTCGAAGGGCAGTACTTC. This sequence encodes CASGPSVAVEGQYF.

V gene TRBV28 combines with J gene TRBJ1-6, with no clear D. The germline CDR1 and CDR2 sequences are MDHEN and SYDVKM. The CDR3 has 17 amino acids. Trimming shortened V by 6 bases and J by 4 bases, and 19 bases separated the two germline ends. The CDR3 DNA is TGTGCCAGCAGCCCCTCGGGAGGGTCCGATTATAATTCACCCCTCCACTTT. It specifies CASSPSGGSDYNSPLHF.